Presented here are 23 T cell receptor beta chains from one specimen sequenced in a study of blood T cell repertoires in COVID-19. The protocol was immunoSEQ multiplex PCR, while the TCRdb copy is restricted to in-frame clones and leaves out a portion. The sample contains some 270,000 clones, 86% of which appear only once. Sequencing used peripheral blood. These receptors were collected from a man aged 35 to 55 with active or convalescent COVID-19.

The chain has TRBV15 and TRBJ2-1; a possible D gene is TRBD1 (6 bases). The CDR3 spans 15 residues. The ends were cut back, 1 base at V and 2 bases at J, with 9 bases in the middle. Germline CDR1 LNHNV, CDR2 YYDKDF (reference sequence). This CDR3 reads CATSRGQDPYNEQFF. The CDR3 DNA reads TGTGCCACCAGCAGAGGACAGGACCCCTACAATGAGCAGTTCTTC.

Only one count was recorded for this clone. V and J are TRBV12-3 or TRBV12-4 and TRBJ1-1, with unresolved D. Trimming removed 3 bases at V and 6 bases at J, with 5 bases between. The CDR3 runs to 11 residues. This chain's CDR3 is CASSFNAEAFF. CDR3 nucleotide sequence: TGTGCCAGCAGTTTTAATGCTGAAGCTTTCTTT.

In its sample, this clone was seen a few times. The chain employs TRBV18 and TRBJ1-2, with D maybe TRBD1 (5 bases). Deletions cut 2 bases from V and 8 bases from J, with 12 bases between. Per germline, CDR1 KGHSH and CDR2 LQKENI. The CDR3 contains 13 residues. As DNA, the CDR3 is TGTGCCAGCTCACCAGAAATAGGGGTGGGCTACACCTTC. This codes for CASSPEIGVGYTF.

The chain links TRBV7-3 to TRBJ2-1, with a possible D match to TRBD2 (5 bases). Germline loops: CDR1 SGHTA, CDR2 FQGTGA. This CDR3 region has 13 residues. Trimming cost V 5 bases and J 5 bases, with 10 bases left between them. The CDR3 DNA follows: TGTGCCAGCAGCGTAAGCGGAAACAATGAGCAGTTCTTC. This gives the protein CASSVSGNNEQFF. Using reference TRBV7-3 and TRBJ2-1 for the parts outside the CDR3, the full variable domain is GAGVSQTPSNKVTEKGKYVELRCDPISGHTALYWYRQSLGQGPEFLIYFQGTGAADDSGLPNDRFFAVRPEGSVSTLKIQRTERGDSAVYLCASSVSGNNEQFFGPGTRLTVL.

The chain links TRBV5-1 to TRBJ1-4; perhaps TRBD1 as D (6 bases). Germline V lookup: CDR1 SGHRS, CDR2 YFSETQ. This CDR3 contains 14 residues. With 3 bases removed from V and 8 bases from J, the gap between germline ends came to 14 bases. CDR3 coding DNA: TGCGCCAGCAGCTCTGGGGGCCAGGGGGAAAAACTGTTTTTT. It is translated as CASSSGGQGEKLFF.

V is TRBV16 and J is TRBJ2-1, with a weak D call TRBD2 (6 bases). The germline gives CDR1 KGHSY, CDR2 FQNENV. CDR3 size: 16 residues. V was pared by 1 base and J by 2 bases, with 12 bases between. CDR3 sequence (DNA): TGTGCCAGCAGCCAATGGAGGGCACTCCCCTACAATGAGCAGTTCTTC. Protein: CASSQWRALPYNEQFF.

This clone appeared a few times. This chain connects TRBV27 to TRBJ2-3; 11 nucleotides agree with TRBD2. Germline loops: CDR1 MNHEY, CDR2 SMNVEV (reference sequence). Trimming took 5 bases from V and 5 from J; bases not matched to a gene: 12. This CDR3 is 17 amino acids long. DNA for the CDR3: TGTGCCAGCAGTCCTCATAGCGGGAGGGCGTTAGGAGATACGCAGTATTTT. Its protein is CASSPHSGRALGDTQYF.

The V call is TRBV7-6, the J call TRBJ2-3, with TRBD1 matching over 12 bases. Per germline, CDR1 SGHVS and CDR2 FNYEAQ. This CDR3 contains 17 residues. The junction had 5 bases not matched to a gene; V was cut back by 0 bases and J by 4 bases. CDR3 nucleotides: TGTGCCAGCAGCTTAGCAGCCGGGACAGGGGGCTCAGATACGCAGTATTTT. It encodes CASSLAAGTGGSDTQYF.

The chain links TRBV29-1 to TRBJ1-3; 7 nucleotides line up with TRBD1. Looked up from germline, CDR1 is SQVTM and CDR2 is ANQGSEA. The CDR3 loop spans 15 amino acids. The ends lost 7 bases at V and 0 bases at J; junction bases unmatched: 9. The CDR3 loop reads CSALGTEDSGNTIYF. CDR3 DNA sequence: TGCAGCGCATTGGGGACAGAAGACTCTGGAAACACCATATATTTT.

This chain links TRBV6-5 with TRBJ2-3; D is uncertain. Trimming took off 6 bases at V and 6 bases at J, with 16 bases between the two ends. The CDR3 has 14 amino acids. CDR1 is MNHEY and CDR2 is SVGAGI in the germline V gene. In DNA form, the CDR3 reads TGTGCCAGCAGCTCCCTCCTCCCCGGGGATACGCAGTATTTT. It translates to CASSSLLPGDTQYF.

The chain combines TRBV5-6 with TRBJ1-3; 12 bases map to TRBD1. With V trimmed by 2 bases and J by 0 bases, 9 bases remained unmatched. CDR1 SGHDT and CDR2 YYEEEE come from the germline V gene. This CDR3 has 19 residues. The CDR3 DNA reads as TGTGCCAGCAGCTTTCGGGACAGGGGGCATAGGAGCTCTGGAAACACCATATATTTT. Its translation is CASSFRDRGHRSSGNTIYF. Full variable domain (remainder filled in from reference TRBV5-6 and TRBJ1-3): DAGVTQSPTHLIKTRGQQVTLRCSPKSGHDTVSWYQQALGQGPQFIFQYYEEEERQRGNFPDRFSGHQFPNYSSELNVNALLLGDSALYLCASSFRDRGHRSSGNTIYFGEGSWLTVV.

This clone came up a few times. This chain links TRBV4-1 with TRBJ2-5; 10 positions agree with TRBD2. The CDR3 is 18 residues long. After removal of 1 base from V and 5 bases from J, the junction contained 13 bases not matched to a gene. Germline CDR1 and CDR2: MGHRA and YSYEKL. Here the CDR3 DNA reads TGCGCCAGCAGCCAAGGGAGGTCTAGCGGGGGTGTAGGGGAGACCCAGTACTTC. Translated: CASSQGRSSGGVGETQYF.

The chain joins TRBV5-4 to TRBJ2-3, with D tentatively TRBD2 (7 bases). Trimming took 4 bases from V and 2 from J, leaving 14 bases between them. The CDR3 has 15 amino acids. Looked up from germline, CDR1 is SGHNT and CDR2 is YYREEE (reference sequence). The CDR3 reads CASSPPAGATDTQYF. The CDR3 DNA sequence: TGTGCCAGCAGCCCCCCCGCGGGGGCCACAGATACGCAGTATTTT. The complete variable domain, with remaining parts taken from reference TRBV5-4 and TRBJ2-3, reads ETGVTQSPTHLIKTRGQQVTLRCSSQSGHNTVSWYQQALGQGPQFIFQYYREEENGRGNFPPRFSGLQFPNYSSELNVNALELDDSALYLCASSPPAGATDTQYFGPGTRLTVL.

V is TRBV10-2 and J is TRBJ2-3; no definite D call. Germline loops: CDR1 WSHSY, CDR2 SAAADI. The CDR3 is 13 amino acids. V was shortened by 6 bases and J by 8 bases, with 15 bases between the two germline ends. CDR3 coding DNA: TGCGCCAGCAGCCAAGACGGGTCTACTACGCAGTATTTT. As protein: CASSQDGSTTQYF.

The chain combines TRBV2 with TRBJ2-1; 10 bases align to TRBD2. This CDR3 is built from 15 residues. The germline CDR1 and CDR2 sequences are SNHLY and FYNNEI. Trimming cost V 8 bases and J 8 bases; bases outside gene matches: 12. CDR3 DNA sequence: TGTGCCAGCCGAACCGGGACTAGCGTGGTCTATGAGCAGTTCTTC. This encodes CASRTGTSVVYEQFF.

This clone was counted a single time. The CDR3 protein is CASSKLQSTGELFF. The CDR3 DNA reads as TGTGCCAGTAGTAAGCTGCAATCCACCGGGGAGCTGTTTTTT. The rearrangement links TRBV19 to TRBJ2-2, with D hard to call. The V gene's germline CDR1 is LNHDA and CDR2 SQIVND (reference sequence). V was pared by 4 bases and J by 4 bases, with 10 bases between. This CDR3 has 14 residues.

This clone was seen a handful of times. The CDR3 here is CATSDGRGLVYTIYF. CDR3 in DNA: TGTGCCACCAGTGATGGAAGGGGGCTGGTTTACACCATATATTTT. The chain links TRBV24-1 to TRBJ1-3, with TRBD1 identical over 7 bases. The trim removed 3 bases at V and 8 bases at J, leaving 9 bases unmatched. CDR3 length: 15 amino acids. Looked up from germline, CDR1 is KGHDR and CDR2 is SFDVKD.

This chain uses TRBV7-2 with TRBJ1-2; 7 bases map to TRBD1. From germline, CDR1 is SGHTA and CDR2 FQGNSA. The CDR3 extends over 15 amino acids. V dropped 7 bases and J dropped 8; count of bases not matched to a gene: 16. The CDR3 region is CASTDAGQGVYGYTF. The CDR3 coding sequence is TGTGCCAGCACCGACGCGGGTCAGGGGGTTTACGGCTACACCTTC.

The sample holds a few counts of this clone. The same CDR3 arises from other DNA sequences in this sample as well. V usage is TRBV5-1 and J usage is TRBJ2-5; 8 bases map to TRBD1. This CDR3 comprises 14 residues. Per germline, CDR1 SGHRS and CDR2 YFSETQ. Trimming removed 4 bases from V and 1 base from J; junction bases left unmatched: 3. The CDR3 nucleotides read TGCGCCAGCAGCCCAGGACAGGGCCAAGAGACCCAGTACTTC. Amino acid sequence: CASSPGQGQETQYF.

CDR3 in amino acids: CASSGIGGYEQYF. The CDR3 bases are TGTGCCAGTAGTGGAATAGGGGGCTACGAGCAGTACTTC. The chain combines TRBV19 with TRBJ2-7; D may be TRBD1 (6 bases). Germline V gene sequence: CDR1 LNHDA, CDR2 SQIVND (reference sequence). CDR3 length equals 13 residues. V lost 5 bases to trimming and J lost 3 bases, with 11 bases between them.

This chain connects TRBV5-1 to TRBJ1-2; 8 bases fit TRBD1. The CDR3 is 18 amino acids. Germline V gene data show CDR1 as SGHRS and CDR2 as YFSETQ. V dropped 0 bases and J dropped 5; count of bases not matched to a gene: 15. The CDR3: CASSLASQGAMSQYGYTF. DNA for the CDR3: TGCGCCAGCAGCTTGGCCAGCCAGGGGGCCATGTCACAATATGGCTACACCTTC. The full variable domain, rest sourced from reference TRBV5-1 and TRBJ1-2, is KAGVTQTPRYLIKTRGQQVTLSCSPISGHRSVSWYQQTPGQGLQFLFEYFSETQRNKGNFPGRFSGRQFSNSRSEMNVSTLELGDSALYLCASSLASQGAMSQYGYTFGSGTRLTVV.

The V gene is TRBV3-1 (or the pseudogene TRBV3-2), the J gene TRBJ2-1; 8 positions match TRBD1. Germline assignment: CDR1 LGHDT and CDR2 YNNKEL (reference sequence). J lost 7 bases, V lost 10 bases, and 6 bases had no gene match. The CDR3 length is 12 residues. CDR3 sequence: CATTGGENEQFF. The CDR3, as DNA: TGTGCCACCACAGGGGGTGAGAATGAGCAGTTCTTC.

The chain couples TRBV6-4 to TRBJ1-5, with D possibly being TRBD1 (5 bases). Germline CDR1 reads MRHNA; CDR2 reads SNTAGT. Trimming removed 0 bases at V and 6 bases at J, with 9 bases between. The CDR3 length is 14 residues. The CDR3 here is CASSDSGGSQPQHF. CDR3 coding DNA: TGTGCCAGCAGTGACTCGGGGGGGTCTCAGCCCCAGCATTTT.